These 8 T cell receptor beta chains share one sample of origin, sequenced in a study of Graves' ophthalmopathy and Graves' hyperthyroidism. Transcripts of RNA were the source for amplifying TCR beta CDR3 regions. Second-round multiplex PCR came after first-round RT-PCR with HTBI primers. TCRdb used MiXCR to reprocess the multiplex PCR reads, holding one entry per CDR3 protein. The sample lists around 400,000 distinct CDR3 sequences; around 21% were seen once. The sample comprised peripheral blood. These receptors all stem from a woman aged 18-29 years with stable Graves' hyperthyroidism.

The CDR3 nucleotides read TGTGCCAGCACCGAAAAGGGGGGCGTTGGTAGTATAGGCTACACCTTC. It yields the protein CASTEKGGVGSIGYTF. This chain links TRBV11-2 with TRBJ1-2, with a tentative D call TRBD1 (6 bases). This CDR3 is built from 16 residues. The germline V gene has CDR1 SGHAT and CDR2 FQNNGV. Trimming took off 7 bases at V and 8 bases at J, with 26 bases between the two ends.

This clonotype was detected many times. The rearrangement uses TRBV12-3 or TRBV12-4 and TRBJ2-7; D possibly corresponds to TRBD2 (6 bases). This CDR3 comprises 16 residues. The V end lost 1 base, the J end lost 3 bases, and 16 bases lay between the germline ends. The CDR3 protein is CASSLGPGLADYEQYF. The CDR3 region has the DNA TGTGCCAGCAGTTTAGGGCCGGGACTGGCCGACTACGAGCAGTACTTC.

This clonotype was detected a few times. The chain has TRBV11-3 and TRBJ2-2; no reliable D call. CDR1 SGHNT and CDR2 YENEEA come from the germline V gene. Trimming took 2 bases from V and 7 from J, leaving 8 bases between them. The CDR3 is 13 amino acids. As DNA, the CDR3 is TGTGCCAGCAGCTTAAATCCTGGCGGGGAGCTGTTTTTT. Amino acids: CASSLNPGGELFF.

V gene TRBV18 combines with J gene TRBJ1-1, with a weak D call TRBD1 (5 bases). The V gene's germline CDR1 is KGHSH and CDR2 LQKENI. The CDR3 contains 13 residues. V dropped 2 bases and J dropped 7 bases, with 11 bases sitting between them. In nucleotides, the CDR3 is TGTGCCAGCTCACCAATGGGGGAAGATGAAGCTTTCTTT. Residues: CASSPMGEDEAFF.

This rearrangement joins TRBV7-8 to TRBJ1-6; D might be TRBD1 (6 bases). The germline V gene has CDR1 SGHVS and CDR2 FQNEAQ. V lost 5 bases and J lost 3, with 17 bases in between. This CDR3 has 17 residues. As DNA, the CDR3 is TGTGCCAGCAGCCCAATCGGACAGCGAAACTATAATTCACCCCTCCACTTT. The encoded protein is CASSPIGQRNYNSPLHF.

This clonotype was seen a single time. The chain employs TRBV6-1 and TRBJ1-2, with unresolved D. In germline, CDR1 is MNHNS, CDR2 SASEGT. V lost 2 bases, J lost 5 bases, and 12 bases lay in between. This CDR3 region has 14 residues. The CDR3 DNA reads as TGTGCCAGCAGTGAATGGTTGGGAGATTATGGCTACACCTTC. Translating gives CASSEWLGDYGYTF.

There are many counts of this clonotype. The CDR3 coding sequence is TGTGCCAGCTCATCGGAAGGTACCCACGAGCAGTACTTC. Translating gives CASSSEGTHEQYF. The V and J genes are TRBV18 and TRBJ2-7; no firm D call. V shed 5 bases and J shed 5 bases, with 13 bases lying between them. The V gene's germline CDR1 is KGHSH and CDR2 LQKENI. The CDR3 covers 13 residues.

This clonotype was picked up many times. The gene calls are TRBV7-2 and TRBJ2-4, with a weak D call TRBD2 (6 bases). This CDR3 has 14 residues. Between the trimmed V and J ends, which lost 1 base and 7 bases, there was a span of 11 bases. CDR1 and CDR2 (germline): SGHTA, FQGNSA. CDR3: CASSLDGAGNIQYF. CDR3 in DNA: TGTGCCAGCAGCTTAGATGGGGCGGGGAACATTCAGTACTTC.